This T cell receptor beta chain is drawn from a study of technical replicates of blood from several donors. Measured with immunoSEQ multiplex PCR; TCRdb has only the in-frame clones, and not every one. The sample lists more than 55,000 clones, more than 85% occurring once. The source of this sequence is a human donor in good health. Some clones in this sample may be carry-over from other donors' samples. Sequencing was performed on PBMCs.

The chain's CDR3 is CASSQGVGPVEQYF. The CDR3, as DNA: TGCGCCAGCAGCCAAGGGGTGGGCCCCGTCGAGCAGTACTTC. V usage is TRBV4-3 and J usage is TRBJ2-7; D ambiguous. The V gene lost 1 base and the J gene lost 6 bases, with 13 bases spanning the gap. The length of the CDR3 is 14 residues. The germline V gene encodes CDR1 LGHNA and CDR2 YSLEER.